This is a list of T cell receptor beta chains from one sample in a study of CD8 T cells in Susac syndrome. TCRdb recomputed calls from the immunoSEQ multiplex PCR reads with MiXCR, one row per CDR3 protein. The data hold about 300,000 distinct CDR3 sequences, with 70% to 90% observed a single time. The material sequenced was CD8+ T cells from PBMCs. These TCRs come from a human donor with multiple sclerosis. Each CDR3 is given with its conserved first and last residue. Each record gives: V gene, clone size, D gene, J gene, CDR3 protein, CDR3 DNA. D genes are given only for firm matches. Where a row states a size, it is once, few, many or the class of an expanded clone; other rows omit it.

TRBV9	.	.	TRBJ1-2	CASSGPRDYGYTF	TGTGCCAGCAGCGGACCCCGTGACTATGGCTACACCTTC
TRBV5-1	.	TRBD2	TRBJ2-1	CASSPREGGLYNEQFF	TGCGCCAGCAGCCCACGGGAGGGCGGACTCTACAATGAGCAGTTCTTC
TRBV27	.	TRBD2	TRBJ2-3	CASSWDGRSDTQYF	TGTGCCAGCAGTTGGGACGGGAGGTCCGATACGCAGTATTTT
TRBV7-9	.	.	TRBJ2-7	CASSAKGGSPSEYF	TGTGCCAGCAGCGCAAAAGGAGGGAGCCCAAGTGAGTACTTC
TRBV24-1	once	.	TRBJ1-1	CATREGTNTEAFF	TGTGCCACCAGGGAAGGGACGAACACTGAAGCTTTCTTT
TRBV19	.	.	TRBJ2-1	CATSRSGEQFF	TGTGCCACGAGTAGATCAGGCGAGCAGTTCTTC
TRBV28	.	.	TRBJ2-7	CASSLAGEAYEQYF	TGTGCCAGCAGTTTAGCAGGGGAGGCCTACGAGCAGTACTTC
TRBV27	.	.	TRBJ2-7	CASSSAGRQVYEQYF	TGTGCCAGCAGTTCGGCGGGACGCCAAGTCTACGAGCAGTACTTC
TRBV20-1	.	.	TRBJ2-7	CSAIDVESYEQYF	TGCAGTGCCATTGACGTGGAATCCTACGAGCAGTACTTC
TRBV11-2	.	TRBD1	TRBJ1-4	CASSSPDRAVGKLFF	TGTGCCAGCAGCTCGCCTGACAGGGCCGTTGGAAAACTGTTTTTT
TRBV6-2/TRBV6-3	.	.	TRBJ2-7	CASSYSRPDYEQYF	TGTGCCAGCAGTTACTCGAGACCTGACTACGAGCAGTACTTC
TRBV20-1	.	.	TRBJ2-7	CSARDYFGLSSYEQYF	TGCAGTGCTAGAGATTACTTCGGGCTGAGCTCCTACGAGCAGTACTTC
TRBV15	.	.	TRBJ1-5	CATSREEYQPQHF	TGTGCCACCAGCAGAGAAGAGTATCAGCCCCAGCATTTT
TRBV20-1	.	TRBD2	TRBJ2-1	CSASGWGSGISYNEQFF	TGCAGTGCTAGTGGGTGGGGCAGCGGGATCTCCTACAATGAGCAGTTCTTC
TRBV19	.	.	TRBJ2-7	CASSGGAIFYEQYF	TGTGCCAGTAGTGGTGGAGCCATCTTCTACGAGCAGTACTTC
TRBV4-1	.	.	TRBJ1-4	CASSQGRGQDTYEKLFF	TGCGCCAGCAGCCAAGGAAGAGGTCAGGACACCTATGAAAAACTGTTTTTT
TRBV27	.	TRBD1	TRBJ1-2	CASSLSRDRVDGYTF	TGTGCCAGCAGTTTATCCCGGGACAGGGTGGATGGCTACACCTTC
TRBV11-2	.	.	TRBJ2-1	CASSPPPRASYNEQFF	TGTGCCAGCAGCCCTCCGCCGCGGGCCTCCTACAATGAGCAGTTCTTC